This T cell receptor (beta chain) was found in a study of cytomegalovirus exposure and HLA in healthy donors. The CDR3 spans 17 residues. Trimming took 1 base from V and 2 from J, leaving 15 bases between them. Per the germline V gene, CDR1 is MNHEY and CDR2 is SMNVEV (reference sequence). A remark on this clone: Its matching antigen is unknown.

Amplification used 60 Vbeta primers and 13 Jbeta primers. The authors' processing: There were some 87 million unique TCR beta chains by a later count, and some 10 million of them were shared. Produced via immunoSEQ multiplex PCR; TCRdb's table is partial and in-frame only. The V and J calls and clone size are taken from that table; D and trimming were inferred from the DNA. The data contain about 130,000 clones, approximately 71% of them singletons. Points from the study as a whole: With later analysis, a missense DCLRE1C variant became linked to TCR beta V- and J-gene trimming. Despite most TCR sequences being rare, some public TCRs occurred in many donors. Later work found most CMV-associated TCR beta chains apparently HLA-restricted.

The sequence came from a man younger than 40 in good health and CMV-seronegative. Sequencing was carried out using PBMCs. The rearrangement joins TRBV27 to TRBJ1-5, with D perhaps matching TRBD1 (5 bases). The CDR3 coding sequence is TGTGCCAGCAGTTTATACCAGGGTCCAGGAGGCAATCAGCCCCAGCATTTT. Translated, it gives CASSLYQGPGGNQPQHF.